This T cell receptor beta chain stems from a study of blood T cell repertoires in COVID-19. About the research overall: Sites across the United States, Italy and Spain contributed samples from acute and convalescent COVID-19. Sample material is recorded as cDNA or gDNA derived from T cells, B-cell-depleted T cells, or PBMCs.

Germline values: CDR1 SEHNR, CDR2 FQNEAQ (reference sequence). The CDR3 has 14 amino acids. V shed 1 base and J 8 bases; nucleotides not matched to a gene: 6. Original processing methods: It was from reference gene primer amplification that nucleated cell counts were estimated. The protocol was immunoSEQ multiplex PCR, while the TCRdb copy is restricted to in-frame clones and leaves out a portion. V and J calls and clone size are those listed in that table; D and trimming were worked out from the DNA. The profile shows a few hundred thousand clones, approximately 90% of them singletons. The sequence came from a woman aged 30 to 39 who had recovered from COVID-19. The chain employs TRBV7-9 and TRBJ1-2; 8 positions match TRBD1. The sample comprised peripheral blood. The CDR3 DNA reads as TGTGCCAGCAGCTTAGGGCAGGGGGCTCAGGGCTACACCTTC. It specifies CASSLGQGAQGYTF.